This T cell receptor beta chain was identified during a study of CD8 T cells in Susac syndrome. Study details: Patients with Susac syndrome were, at the time of blood collection, therapy-naive, maintained on corticosteroids, or maintained on intravenous immunoglobulin alone.

Germline values: CDR1 GTSNPN, CDR2 SVGIG (reference sequence). V was pared by 2 bases and J by 6 bases, with 15 bases between. This CDR3 comprises 14 residues. RNA in amounts of roughly 0.5 to 1 ug was reverse transcribed with random hexamers. TCRdb re-called the immunoSEQ multiplex PCR reads with MiXCR, one entry per CDR3 protein. The table shows roughly 150,000 distinct CDR3 sequences, with 95% occurring only once. The sequenced target, TCR beta, came from blood CD8+ and CD4+ T cells. Negative isolation was used for CD8+ and CD4+ T cells, and FACS enrichment was applied to TEMRA cells. This TCR derives from a human donor with Susac syndrome. Sequencing was carried out using CD8+ T cells from PBMCs. This sequence joins TRBV30 and TRBJ2-3, with a weak D call TRBD2 (5 bases). The CDR3: CAWSSGGEADTQYF. The CDR3 coding sequence is TGTGCCTGGAGTAGCGGCGGAGAGGCGGATACGCAGTATTTT.